The entry below gives a single TCR beta chain sequence along with its context. This clone was seen only a few times. The antigen this receptor binds is unknown. No much larger clone exists at a distance of one base, and base qualities are not known. TCRbeta CDR3 regions were amplified from genomic DNA by means of the immunoSEQ Assay, a bias-controlled multiplex PCR. The published analysis was carried out like this. Nucleated cell counts per sample were estimated from amplification of reference gene primers within the assay. To quantify the absolute abundance of each unique TCRbeta CDR3 rearrangement, sequence reads were collapsed and filtered. For each sample, productive Simpson clonality was calculated as the square root of Simpson's diversity index across productive rearrangements. TCRdb took over this immuneACCESS table, retaining in-frame rearrangements with V and J assigned. Such tables are incomplete; in checked studies, under half of the missing clones stem from an unresolved V gene, and the remainder is unexplained. V and J calls and clone size are given by that table; D and trimming were obtained from the DNA. The sample table lists around 100,000 clones, about 81% of them with a count of one. The ten top clones hold roughly 8.2% of the sample.

The collaborating institutions used their own protocols to collect whole blood in K2EDTA tubes. Collaborator samples were shipped for TCRbeta analysis as frozen whole blood, isolated PBMCs, or DNA extracted from either sample type. The data were obtained in a study of blood T cell repertoires in COVID-19 (TCRdb year 2020). Background on the whole study: Samples covering the acute and convalescent phases of COVID-19 were provided by collaborators in the United States, Italy and Spain. The material from the prospective study consisted of cDNA or gDNA derived from T cells, B-cell-depleted T cells, or PBMCs. Subjects who had been exposed to COVID-19, were actively infected with it, or had recovered from it provided the deeply sampled blood TCRbeta repertoires that made up the dataset. The repertoires were made available in a free public database intended to serve as a resource for research on the immune response to SARS-CoV-2. The samples were drawn from two sources: the first 160 participants of the ongoing ImmuneRACE study, and some 1,300 subjects contributed by 6 global collaborators. The sample metadata nearly always contained a de-identified subject ID, COVID-19 status, age in years and sex. HLA class I and class II types, where available, came from metadata supplied by the sample provider rather than from assay-based typing. Paper-wide results and their limitations: The quantity of clinical and demographic metadata differed by source and by participant and was supplied without curation.

The sequence was collected from a man between 65 and 80 years old with acute or convalescent COVID-19. The sequenced sample was peripheral blood.

The CDR3 protein is CASSLSATYEQYF. The DNA sequence is as follows: TGTGCCAGCAGCTTGTCTGCTACCTACGAGCAGTACTTC. The rearrangement joined TRBV7-9 to TRBJ2-7; confidence is insufficient to name the D gene. There are 13 amino acids in the CDR3, from cysteine to phenylalanine inclusive. Here the CDR3 DNA is all that survives: 39 bases in frame from base 1. CDR1 and CDR2 are read off the germline V gene (reference sequence) as SEHNR and FQNEAQ. Deletion took 3 bases off V and 2 bases off J, with a span of 8 bases between the germline ends.